This T cell receptor beta chain was identified in a study of blood T cell repertoires in COVID-19. Overall study context: COVID-19 samples collected from the United States, Italy and Spain covered acute and convalescent phases. Sources were T cells, B-cell-depleted T cells, or PBMCs; the material itself was cDNA or gDNA.

Original handling: Amplification with reference gene primers provided the estimates of nucleated cell counts. Sequenced by immunoSEQ multiplex PCR; TCRdb stores in-frame clones only, minus some. That table gives V, J and clone size, and the DNA gave D and trimming. The sample has over 30,000 clones; roughly 87% are singletons. The germline gives CDR1 SGDLS, CDR2 YYNGEE. V was clipped by 4 bases and J by 2 bases; unmatched bases: 5. This CDR3 has 15 amino acids. The receptor comes from a man older than 75 with acute or convalescent COVID-19. The sample was peripheral blood. The rearrangement joins TRBV9 to TRBJ2-7, with 11 bases identical to TRBD2. This CDR3 reads CASSKGLAETYEQYF. CDR3 in DNA: TGTGCCAGCAGCAAGGGACTAGCGGAAACCTACGAGCAGTACTTC.